These 30 T cell receptor beta chains share one sample of origin, sequenced in a study of T cells in localized non-small cell lung cancer. The repertoire was sequenced with immunoSEQ multiplex PCR; TCRdb's copy has only in-frame clones and lacks some. The sample carries fewer than 25,000 clones, roughly 90% recorded once. Sequencing used peripheral blood, obtained before any cancer treatment. These receptor sequences come from a man aged 35 to 69 with stage III squamous cell lung carcinoma.

The chain links TRBV6-4 to TRBJ1-1, with 7 positions matching TRBD1. The CDR3 totals 13 residues. J gave up 1 base and V 6 bases, and 2 bases lay outside the gene matches. CDR1 is MRHNA, CDR2 SNTAGT, per germline. CDR3 loop: CASRGTANTEAFF. The CDR3 nucleotides are TGTGCCAGCAGAGGGACAGCGAACACTGAAGCTTTCTTT.

This rearrangement joins TRBV28 to TRBJ2-7, with D perhaps TRBD1 (6 bases). Germline CDR1 reads MDHEN; CDR2 reads SYDVKM. The V end lost 6 bases, the J end lost 0 bases, and 15 bases lay between the germline ends. This CDR3 has 15 amino acids. In DNA form, the CDR3 reads TGTGCCAGCAGCCCCGGGACAAGAACCTCCTACGAGCAGTACTTC. Amino acid sequence: CASSPGTRTSYEQYF.

The V and J genes are TRBV10-2 and TRBJ2-7; D unresolved. V lost 3 bases, J lost 4 bases, and 10 bases lay in between. The CDR3 consists of 13 residues. The germline gives CDR1 WSHSY, CDR2 SAAADI. CDR3: CASSDSGSYEQYF. DNA for the CDR3: TGCGCCAGCAGTGATTCCGGATCGTACGAGCAGTACTTC.

The chain carries TRBV27 and TRBJ1-5; 7 bases match TRBD1. Germline CDR1 and CDR2: MNHEY and SMNVEV (reference sequence). J gave up 4 bases and V 4 bases, and 1 base lay outside the gene matches. The CDR3 loop spans 13 amino acids. Written as DNA, the CDR3 is TGTGCCAGCAGTTACAGGGGAAATCAGCCCCAGCATTTT. This sequence encodes CASSYRGNQPQHF.

This clone was counted once. This sequence joins TRBV11-2 and TRBJ2-1; 16 nucleotides line up with TRBD2. CDR1 SGHAT and CDR2 FQNNGV come from the germline V gene. This CDR3 spans 18 amino acids. Trimming cost V 4 bases and J 6 bases; bases outside gene matches: 9. CDR3 in amino acids: CASSSRLGTSGGGNEQFF. DNA of the CDR3: TGTGCCAGCAGCTCCAGACTAGGGACTAGCGGGGGGGGCAATGAGCAGTTCTTC.

The J gene is TRBJ2-1, the V gene TRBV7-2, with TRBD1 identical over 8 bases. The V segment lost 1 base and the J segment 7 bases; nucleotides outside the gene matches: 6. The CDR3 runs 15 residues. CDR1 SGHTA and CDR2 FQGNSA come from the germline V gene. The CDR3 bases are TGTGCCAGCAGCTTAGGATTACAGGGGGAGAATGAGCAGTTCTTC. Encoded protein: CASSLGLQGENEQFF.

Comment on this clone: One end of the junction is discordant with germline, which a read error may explain. CDR3 residues: CARNLKGERESVPYNEQFF. CDR3 sequence (DNA): TGTGCCAGAAACTTGAAGGGGGAGCGGGAGAGTGTCCCCTACAATGAGCAGTTCTTC. This chain connects TRBV5-3 to TRBJ2-1, with TRBD2 identical over 8 bases. TRBV5-3 is labeled an ORF, and its function is uncertain. This CDR3 region has 19 residues.

The J gene is TRBJ2-7, the V gene TRBV27; TRBD1 aligns across 7 bases. Germline V gene sequence: CDR1 MNHEY, CDR2 SMNVEV (reference sequence). Losses at the gene ends were 8 bases for V and 0 bases for J; bases not matched to a gene: 7. This CDR3 has 14 amino acids. CDR3 in amino acids: CASFHRGSSYEQYF. CDR3 in DNA: TGTGCCAGCTTCCACAGGGGATCCTCCTACGAGCAGTACTTC.

The J gene is TRBJ2-5, the V gene TRBV10-3; possibly TRBD2 for D (6 bases). CDR1 is ENHRY, CDR2 SYGVKD, per germline. V was trimmed by 0 bases and J by 5 bases, leaving 16 bases between them. The CDR3 has 16 residues. This CDR3 is CAISESITVSGETQYF. The CDR3 region has the DNA TGTGCCATCAGTGAGTCGATTACAGTCAGCGGGGAGACCCAGTACTTC.

CDR3 protein: CASSRGLYGETQYF. In DNA, the CDR3 is TGTGCCAGCAGCCGCGGACTATACGGAGAGACCCAGTACTTC. The chain carries TRBV4-2 and TRBJ2-5; TRBD2 might be the D (6 bases). The CDR3 consists of 14 residues. Germline V lookup: CDR1 LGHNA, CDR2 YNFKEQ. V lost 4 bases and J 4 bases, leaving 13 bases between the germline ends.

The gene calls are TRBV11-3 and TRBJ2-2; 7 positions match TRBD1. Germline CDR1 and CDR2: SGHNT and YENEEA. The CDR3 has 13 residues. After removal of 5 bases from V and 7 bases from J, the junction contained 4 bases not matched to a gene. CDR3 amino acids: CASSPTGYGELFF. CDR3 DNA: TGTGCCAGCAGCCCGACAGGGTACGGGGAGCTGTTTTTT.

V is TRBV7-3 and J is TRBJ1-2; D ambiguous. The CDR3 is 16 residues long. Germline V gives CDR1 SGHTA, CDR2 FQGTGA. V dropped 0 bases and J dropped 4 bases, with 15 bases sitting between them. The CDR3 sequence: CASSLTGSELSYGYTF. In nucleotides, the CDR3 is TGTGCCAGCAGCTTAACGGGGTCAGAGCTTTCCTATGGCTACACCTTC.

The chain joins TRBV28 to TRBJ1-1, with D uncertain. With 7 bases removed from V and 0 bases from J, the gap between germline ends came to 9 bases. The CDR3 length is 13 residues. Germline V gene lookup returns CDR1 MDHEN and CDR2 SYDVKM. The CDR3 DNA sequence: TGTGCCAGCACTGTAATCGTGAACACTGAAGCTTTCTTT. Its protein product is CASTVIVNTEAFF.

V and J are TRBV19 and TRBJ2-7, with 7 nucleotides matching TRBD1. Germline V CDR1 and CDR2: LNHDA, SQIVND (reference sequence). The CDR3 runs to 14 residues. V shed 8 bases, J shed 6 bases, and the junction held 13 bases outside the gene matches. The CDR3 coding sequence is TGTGCCAGTGGGACACAGGGGTCCGTCGGCGAGCAGTACTTC. Residues: CASGTQGSVGEQYF. The variable domain in full, with the rest retrieved from reference TRBV19 and TRBJ2-7, is DGGITQSPKYLFRKEGQNVTLSCEQNLNHDAMYWYRQDPGQGLRLIYYSQIVNDFQKGDIAEGYSVSREKKESFPLTVTSAQKNPTAFYLCASGTQGSVGEQYFGPGTRLTVT.

This clone has only a few counts. The J gene is TRBJ2-3, the V gene TRBV10-3; 7 bases are a match to TRBD2. J lost 0 bases, V lost 2 bases, and 11 bases had no gene match. CDR3 length: 18 residues. The germline V gene has CDR1 ENHRY and CDR2 SYGVKD. This CDR3 reads CAISERVIGRVSTDTQYF. The CDR3 DNA follows: TGTGCCATCAGTGAGAGAGTGATAGGGAGGGTCAGCACAGATACGCAGTATTTT.

There are a few counts of this clone. V gene TRBV29-1 combines with J gene TRBJ2-5, with a weak D call TRBD1 (5 bases). Germline CDR1 reads SQVTM; CDR2 reads ANQGSEA. CDR3 length: 13 residues. Deletions cut 3 bases from V and 5 bases from J, with 13 bases between. The CDR3 DNA follows: TGCAGCGTTGAGGGCAGGGTGGCGGAGACCCAGTACTTC. It specifies CSVEGRVAETQYF.

The chain joins TRBV27 to TRBJ1-1; the match to TRBD1 covers 7 bases. Germline lookup yields CDR1 MNHEY and CDR2 SMNVEV (reference sequence). This CDR3 has 16 residues. The V segment lost 3 bases and the J segment 4 bases; nucleotides outside the gene matches: 11. DNA for the CDR3: TGTGCCAGCAGTTTCCCCGACAGGGTGAATCCCACTGAAGCTTTCTTT. It specifies CASSFPDRVNPTEAFF.

A few counts support this clone. The chain links TRBV19 to TRBJ1-2; D is unclear. The CDR3 loop spans 13 amino acids. V lost 5 bases to trimming and J lost 4 bases, with 11 bases between them. Per the germline V gene, CDR1 is LNHDA and CDR2 is SQIVND (reference sequence). CDR3 loop: CASSPQGFYGYTF. The CDR3 DNA is TGTGCCAGTAGTCCCCAAGGGTTCTATGGCTACACCTTC.

The V gene is TRBV30, the J gene TRBJ2-1; D may be TRBD1 (6 bases). Germline-derived CDR1 and CDR2 are GTSNPN and SVGIG (reference sequence). This CDR3 has 15 residues. V lost 3 bases and J lost 8, with 20 bases in between. The DNA for the CDR3 is TGTGCCTGGAGGAGCGTTGGCCAGGGGAAAGATGAGCAGTTCTTC. It codes for CAWRSVGQGKDEQFF.

The chain is built from TRBV11-1 and TRBJ1-1; TRBD1 aligns across 8 bases. Germline assignment: CDR1 SGHAT and CDR2 FQDESV (reference sequence). V lost 1 base and J lost 4; bases outside the gene matches: 8. This CDR3 contains 16 residues. CDR3 region: CASSLGSGTGPTEAFF. The CDR3 bases are TGTGCCAGCAGCTTAGGTTCCGGGACAGGACCCACTGAAGCTTTCTTT.

The CDR3: CASSFRGRGTDEQYF. The CDR3, as DNA: TGTGCCAGCAGCTTTAGGGGCAGGGGAACCGACGAGCAGTACTTC. The rearrangement joins TRBV7-6 to TRBJ2-7; D might be TRBD1 (6 bases). Germline lookup yields CDR1 SGHVS and CDR2 FNYEAQ. The CDR3 totals 15 residues. Trimming took off 3 bases at V and 5 bases at J, with 17 bases between the two ends.

The J gene is TRBJ2-1, the V gene TRBV11-1; 7 nucleotides agree with TRBD2. This CDR3 region has 14 residues. Germline V CDR1 and CDR2: SGHAT, FQDESV (reference sequence). The V and J ends lost 5 bases and 7 bases, in that order; junction bases with no gene match: 8. As DNA, the CDR3 is TGTGCCAGCAGCATAACCGGGACTATAAATGAGCAGTTCTTC. It yields the protein CASSITGTINEQFF.

The chain uses TRBV27 and TRBJ2-7; 9 bases line up with TRBD1. Germline V gene sequence: CDR1 MNHEY, CDR2 SMNVEV (reference sequence). After removal of 6 bases from V and 6 bases from J, the junction contained 3 bases not matched to a gene. This CDR3 spans 12 amino acids. In DNA, the CDR3 is TGTGCCAGCAGGGACAGGGGTATCGAGCAGTACTTC. Translation gives CASRDRGIEQYF.

This chain joins TRBV7-9 and TRBJ2-7; D could derive from TRBD1 or TRBD2 (5 bases each). This CDR3 has 13 amino acids. V shed 0 bases and J shed 4 bases, with 7 bases lying between them. Looked up from germline, CDR1 is SEHNR and CDR2 is FQNEAQ (reference sequence). In nucleotides, the CDR3 is TGTGCCAGCAGCTTAGCGGGGGTTTACGAGCAGTACTTC. This encodes CASSLAGVYEQYF.

This sequence joins TRBV27 and TRBJ2-2, with D perhaps TRBD1 (6 bases). The CDR3 extends over 17 amino acids. Trimming stripped 2 bases from V and 2 bases from J, with 15 bases between. Germline CDR1 MNHEY, CDR2 SMNVEV (reference sequence). CDR3 residues: CASSLIPGRGNTGELFF. The CDR3 coding sequence is TGTGCCAGCAGTTTAATCCCCGGCAGGGGCAACACCGGGGAGCTGTTTTTT.

The chain recombines TRBV4-2 with TRBJ1-4; D remains unclear. CDR1 and CDR2 (germline): LGHNA, YNFKEQ. CDR3 length: 15 residues. V lost 0 bases and J lost 4, with 9 bases in between. This CDR3 reads CASSQDHGDNEKLFF. CDR3 nucleotides: TGTGCCAGCAGCCAAGATCATGGTGATAATGAAAAACTGTTTTTT.

V is TRBV19 and J is TRBJ2-2; 8 nucleotides align to TRBD1. The CDR3 runs to 16 residues. J gave up 3 bases and V 1 base, and 4 bases lay outside the gene matches. Germline V gene lookup returns CDR1 LNHDA and CDR2 SQIVND (reference sequence). In DNA form, the CDR3 reads TGTGCCAGTAGTATAGGACAGGGGTCATACACCGGGGAGCTGTTTTTT. As protein: CASSIGQGSYTGELFF.

This clone occurred once. The genes are TRBV19 and TRBJ2-6, with 7 bases identical to TRBD2. The CDR3 has 16 residues. The V gene's germline CDR1 is LNHDA and CDR2 SQIVND (reference sequence). Unmatched junction bases numbered 10, after V lost 10 bases and J lost 1 base. The DNA of the CDR3 is TGTGCCACTCTCCCCGGGGGGTGGTCTGGGGCCAACGTCCTGACTTTC. It specifies CATLPGGWSGANVLTF.

The chain has TRBV4-3 and TRBJ1-2; no firm D call. The CDR3 spans 16 residues. V was cut by 0 bases and J by 6 bases, with 17 bases left in between. The V gene's germline CDR1 is LGHNA and CDR2 YSLEER. DNA of the CDR3: TGCGCCAGCAGCCAAGATAAGCTAGGTCGCCCCAATGGCTACACCTTC. It yields the protein CASSQDKLGRPNGYTF.

The chain recombines TRBV6-4 with TRBJ2-5; no reliable D call. Looked up from germline, CDR1 is MRHNA and CDR2 is SNTAGT. V was pared by 5 bases and J by 4 bases, with 11 bases between. There are 13 residues in the CDR3. The CDR3 protein is CASSRTVGETQYF. The CDR3 region has the DNA TGTGCCAGCAGTCGTACAGTCGGAGAGACCCAGTACTTC.